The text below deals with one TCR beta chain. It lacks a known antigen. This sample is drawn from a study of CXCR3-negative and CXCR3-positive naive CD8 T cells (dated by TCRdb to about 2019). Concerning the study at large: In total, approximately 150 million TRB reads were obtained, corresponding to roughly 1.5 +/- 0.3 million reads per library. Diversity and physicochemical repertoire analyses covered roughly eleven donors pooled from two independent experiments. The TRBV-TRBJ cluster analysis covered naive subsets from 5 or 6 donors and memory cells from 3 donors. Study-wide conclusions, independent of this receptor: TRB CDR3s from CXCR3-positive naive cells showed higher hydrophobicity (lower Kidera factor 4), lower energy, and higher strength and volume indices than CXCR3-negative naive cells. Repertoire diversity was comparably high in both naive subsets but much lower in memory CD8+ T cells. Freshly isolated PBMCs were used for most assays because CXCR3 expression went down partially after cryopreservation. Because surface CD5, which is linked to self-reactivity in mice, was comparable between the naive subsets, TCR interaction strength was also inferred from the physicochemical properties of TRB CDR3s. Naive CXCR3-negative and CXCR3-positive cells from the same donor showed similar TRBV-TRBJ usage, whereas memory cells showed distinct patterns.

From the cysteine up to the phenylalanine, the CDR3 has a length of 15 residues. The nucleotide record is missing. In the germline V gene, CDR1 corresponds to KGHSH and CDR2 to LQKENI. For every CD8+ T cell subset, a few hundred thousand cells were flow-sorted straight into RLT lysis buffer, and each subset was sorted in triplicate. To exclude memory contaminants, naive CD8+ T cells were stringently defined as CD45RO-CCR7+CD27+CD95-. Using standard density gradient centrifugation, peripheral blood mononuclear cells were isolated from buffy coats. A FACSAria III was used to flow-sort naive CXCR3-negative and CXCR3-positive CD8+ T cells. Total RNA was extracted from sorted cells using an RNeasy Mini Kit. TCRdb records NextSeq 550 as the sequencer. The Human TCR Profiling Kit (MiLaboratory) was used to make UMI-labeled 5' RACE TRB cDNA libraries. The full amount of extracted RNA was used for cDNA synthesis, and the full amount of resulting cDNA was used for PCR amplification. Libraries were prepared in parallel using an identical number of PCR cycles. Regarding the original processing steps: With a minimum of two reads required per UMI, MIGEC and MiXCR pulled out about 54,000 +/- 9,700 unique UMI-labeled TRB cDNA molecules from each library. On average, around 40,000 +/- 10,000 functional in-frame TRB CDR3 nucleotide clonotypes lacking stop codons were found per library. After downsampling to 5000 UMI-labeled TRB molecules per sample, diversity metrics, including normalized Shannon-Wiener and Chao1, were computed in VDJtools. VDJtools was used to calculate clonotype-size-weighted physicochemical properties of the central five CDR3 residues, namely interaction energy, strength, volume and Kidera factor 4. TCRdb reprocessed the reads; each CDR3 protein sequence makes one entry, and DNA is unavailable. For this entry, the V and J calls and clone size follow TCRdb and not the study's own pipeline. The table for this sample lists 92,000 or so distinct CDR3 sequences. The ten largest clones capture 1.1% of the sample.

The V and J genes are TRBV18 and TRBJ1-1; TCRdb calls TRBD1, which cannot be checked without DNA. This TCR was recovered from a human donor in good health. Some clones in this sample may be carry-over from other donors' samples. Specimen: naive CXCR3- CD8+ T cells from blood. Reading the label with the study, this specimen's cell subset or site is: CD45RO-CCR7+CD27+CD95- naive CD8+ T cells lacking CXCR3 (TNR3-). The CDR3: CASSHPRGMNTEAFF.